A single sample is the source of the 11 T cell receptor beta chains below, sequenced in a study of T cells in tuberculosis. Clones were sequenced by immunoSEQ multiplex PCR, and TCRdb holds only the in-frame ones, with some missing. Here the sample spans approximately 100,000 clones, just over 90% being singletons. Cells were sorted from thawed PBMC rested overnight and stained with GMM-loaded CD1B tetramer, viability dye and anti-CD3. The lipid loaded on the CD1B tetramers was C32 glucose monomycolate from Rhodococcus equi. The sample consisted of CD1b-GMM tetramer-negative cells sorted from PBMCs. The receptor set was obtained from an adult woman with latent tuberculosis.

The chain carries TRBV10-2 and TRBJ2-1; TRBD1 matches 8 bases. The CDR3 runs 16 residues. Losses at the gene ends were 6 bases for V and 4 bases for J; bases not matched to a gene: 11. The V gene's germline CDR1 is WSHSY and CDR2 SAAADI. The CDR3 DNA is TGCGCCAGCAGAGAAGGGCTAGGACAGGGTTACAATGAGCAGTTCTTC. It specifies CASREGLGQGYNEQFF.

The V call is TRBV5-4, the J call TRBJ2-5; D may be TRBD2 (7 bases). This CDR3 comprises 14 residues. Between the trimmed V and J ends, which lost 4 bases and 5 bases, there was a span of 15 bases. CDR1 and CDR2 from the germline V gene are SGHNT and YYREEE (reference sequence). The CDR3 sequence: CASSPGGRLETQYF. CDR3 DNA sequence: TGTGCCAGCAGCCCCGGGGGGCGGTTGGAGACCCAGTACTTC.

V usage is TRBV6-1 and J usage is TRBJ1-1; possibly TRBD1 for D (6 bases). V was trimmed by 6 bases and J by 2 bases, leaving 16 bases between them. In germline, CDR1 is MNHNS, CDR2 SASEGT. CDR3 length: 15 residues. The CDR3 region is CASSQSRDTNTEAFF. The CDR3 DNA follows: TGTGCCAGCAGCCAGTCCCGGGACACTAACACTGAAGCTTTCTTT.

The CDR3 spells CASSSRDRRMETQYF. CDR3 nucleotides: TGTGCCAGCAGTTCACGTGACAGGCGAATGGAGACCCAGTACTTC. The chain recombines TRBV7-6 with TRBJ2-5, with a possible D match to TRBD1 (6 bases). V lost 6 bases to trimming and J lost 5 bases, with 19 bases between them. Germline loops: CDR1 SGHVS, CDR2 FNYEAQ. This CDR3 comprises 15 residues.

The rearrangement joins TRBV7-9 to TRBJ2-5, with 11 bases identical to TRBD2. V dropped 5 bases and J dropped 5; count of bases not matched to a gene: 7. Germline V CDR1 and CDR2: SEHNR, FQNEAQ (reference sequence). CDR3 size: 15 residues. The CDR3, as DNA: TGTGCCAGCAGCCATAGCGGGGGGGAGAGGGAGACCCAGTACTTC. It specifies CASSHSGGERETQYF. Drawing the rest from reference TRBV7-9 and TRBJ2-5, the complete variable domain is DTGVSQNPRHKITKRGQNVTFRCDPISEHNRLYWYRQTLGQGPEFLTYFQNEAQLEKSRLLSDRFSAERPKGSFSTLEIQRTEQGDSAMYLCASSHSGGERETQYFGPGTRLLVL.

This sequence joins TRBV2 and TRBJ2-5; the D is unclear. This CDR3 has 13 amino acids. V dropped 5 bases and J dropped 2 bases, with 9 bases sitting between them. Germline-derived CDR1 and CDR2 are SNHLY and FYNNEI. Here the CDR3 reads CASSNGEQETQYF. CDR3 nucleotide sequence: TGTGCCAGCAGTAACGGTGAACAAGAGACCCAGTACTTC.

Here the CDR3 DNA reads TGTGCCAGTAGTCCTTCTGGTAGCGGTAACACCGGGGAGCTGTTTTTT. Protein sequence: CASSPSGSGNTGELFF. V gene TRBV19 combines with J gene TRBJ2-2; D possibly corresponds to TRBD2 (6 bases). The CDR3 has 16 residues. Germline CDR1 reads LNHDA; CDR2 reads SQIVND (reference sequence). Deletions cut 5 bases from V and 2 bases from J, with 15 bases between.

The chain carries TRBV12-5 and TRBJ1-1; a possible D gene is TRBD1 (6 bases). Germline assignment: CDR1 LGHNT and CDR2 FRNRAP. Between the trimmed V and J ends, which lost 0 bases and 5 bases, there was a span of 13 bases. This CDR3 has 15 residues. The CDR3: CASGLVVGGLTEAFF. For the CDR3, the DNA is TGTGCTAGTGGTTTGGTAGTCGGGGGGCTTACTGAAGCTTTCTTT.

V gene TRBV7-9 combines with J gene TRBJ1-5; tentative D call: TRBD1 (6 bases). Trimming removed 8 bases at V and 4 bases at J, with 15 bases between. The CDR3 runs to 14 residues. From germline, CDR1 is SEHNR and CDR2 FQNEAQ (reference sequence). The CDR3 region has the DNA TGTGCCAGCCGGCCTCAGGGGCCAAATCAGCCCCAGCATTTT. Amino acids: CASRPQGPNQPQHF.

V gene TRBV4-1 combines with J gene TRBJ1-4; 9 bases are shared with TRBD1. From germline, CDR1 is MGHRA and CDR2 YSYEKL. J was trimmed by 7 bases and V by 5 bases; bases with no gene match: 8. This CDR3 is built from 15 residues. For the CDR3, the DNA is TGCGCCAGCAGCAAAACCGGGACAGGGAGTGAAAAACTGTTTTTT. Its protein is CASSKTGTGSEKLFF.

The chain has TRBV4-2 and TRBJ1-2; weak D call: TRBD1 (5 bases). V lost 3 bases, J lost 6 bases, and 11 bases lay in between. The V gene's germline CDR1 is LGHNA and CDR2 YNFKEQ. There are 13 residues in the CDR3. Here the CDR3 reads CASSQGLRDGYTF. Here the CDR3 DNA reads TGTGCCAGCAGCCAGGGACTGCGCGATGGCTACACCTTC.